The 3 T cell receptor beta chains given below trace back to one sample, sequenced in a study of tumor-infiltrating lymphocytes in glioblastoma multiforme. TCRB libraries came from RNA via three nested multiplex PCR rounds. From the multiplex PCR reads, TCRdb called clonotypes with MiXCR, one entry per CDR3 protein. The sample lists approximately 14,000 distinct CDR3 sequences, 65% to 80% occurring once. Specimen: brain tumor tissue. The source of these receptors is a male donor with glioblastoma.

The chain uses TRBV20-1 and TRBJ1-4; D is unclear. In germline, CDR1 is DFQATT, CDR2 SNEGSKA (reference sequence). This CDR3 has 14 amino acids. Trimming took off 5 bases at V and 3 bases at J, with 13 bases between the two ends. The CDR3 is CSAHESRANEKLFF. The CDR3 nucleotides are TGCAGTGCTCACGAGTCCCGCGCTAATGAAAAACTGTTTTTT.

CDR3 DNA sequence: TGTGCCATCAAAGGTTCAAGTGGTGGGAGGGCCAGAAATGCGCAGTATTTT. Its protein product is CAIKGSSGGRARNAQYF. V usage is TRBV10-3 and J usage is TRBJ2-3; TRBD2 aligns across 7 bases. Looked up from germline, CDR1 is ENHRY and CDR2 is SYGVKD. The CDR3 has 17 residues. Trimming took 7 bases from V and 10 from J; bases not matched to a gene: 23.

The gene calls are TRBV6-2 or TRBV6-3 and TRBJ1-5, with unresolved D. Trimming shortened V by 1 base and J by 6 bases, and 10 bases separated the two germline ends. The CDR3 is 14 amino acids. Germline V gene lookup returns CDR1 MNHEY and CDR2 SVGEGT. The CDR3 spells CASSYLGSAQPQHF. DNA of the CDR3: TGTGCCAGCAGTTACTTGGGATCTGCTCAGCCCCAGCATTTT.